This T cell receptor beta chain was recovered during a study of blood T cells in healthy people across ages. All donors came from Russia, were Caucasian and healthy, and spanned ages about 6 to 100. CDR1 SNHLY and CDR2 FYNNEI come from the germline V gene. The CDR3 is 15 amino acids. With 1 base removed from V and 2 bases from J, the gap between germline ends came to 9 bases. A sample-barcoded 5' primer and a J-beta primer mix were used in a second PCR of roughly 7 to 11 cycles. TCRdb re-derived calls from the 5' RACE reads in MiXCR, one entry per CDR3 protein. The sample includes more than 650,000 distinct CDR3 sequences, about 48% of them seen just once.

The V and J genes are TRBV2 and TRBJ2-4; possibly TRBD1 for D (6 bases). Specimen: blood. The TCR was taken from a man at least 80 years old in good health. As DNA, the CDR3 is TGTGCCAGCAGTGAAGACAGGGTTCCCAAAAACATTCAGTACTTC. Its translation is CASSEDRVPKNIQYF. Looking up the rest from reference TRBV2 and TRBJ2-4 gives the full variable domain: EPEVTQTPSHQVTQMGQEVILRCVPISNHLYFYWYRQILGQKVEFLVSFYNNEISEKSEIFDDQFSVERPDGSNFTLKIRSTKLEDSAMYFCASSEDRVPKNIQYFGAGTRLSVL.